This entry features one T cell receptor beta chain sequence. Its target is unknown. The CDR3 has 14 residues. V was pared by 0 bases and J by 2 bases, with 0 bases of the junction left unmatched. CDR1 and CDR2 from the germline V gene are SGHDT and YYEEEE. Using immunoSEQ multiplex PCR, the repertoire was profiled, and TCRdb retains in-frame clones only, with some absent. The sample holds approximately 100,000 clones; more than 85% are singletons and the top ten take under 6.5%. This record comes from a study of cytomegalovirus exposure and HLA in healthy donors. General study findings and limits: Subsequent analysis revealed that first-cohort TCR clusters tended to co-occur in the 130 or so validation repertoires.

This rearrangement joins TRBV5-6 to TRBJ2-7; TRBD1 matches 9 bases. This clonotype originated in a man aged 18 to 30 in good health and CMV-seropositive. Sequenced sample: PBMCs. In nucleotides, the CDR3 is TGTGCCAGCAGCTTGGGGACAGGGGCCTACGAGCAGTACTTC. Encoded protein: CASSLGTGAYEQYF.